The 7 T cell receptor beta chains reported below all come from one sample, sequenced in a study of sequential checkpoint blockade in melanoma. Regarding treatment: randomized to nivolumab then ipilimumab (arm A) or the reverse (arm B). Some clones are missing from TCRdb's copy, which holds only in-frame ones; the method was immunoSEQ multiplex PCR. The table shows more than 35,000 clones, with over 75% occurring only once. The sequencing here drew on CD8+ T cells sorted from blood (inferred from file names), taken from a patient given nivolumab and ipilimumab in sequence. The source of these receptors is a human donor with melanoma.

The V call is TRBV30, the J call TRBJ2-2; D gene uncertain. The CDR3 is 13 residues long. V was trimmed by 0 bases and J by 4 bases, leaving 6 bases between them. In germline, CDR1 is GTSNPN, CDR2 SVGIG (reference sequence). The CDR3 nucleotides read TGTGCCTGGAGTGTACTCCCCACCGGGGAGCTGTTTTTT. Encoded protein: CAWSVLPTGELFF.

The J gene is TRBJ2-3, the V gene TRBV5-6; perhaps TRBD1 as D (6 bases). CDR3 length: 18 residues. V lost 0 bases to trimming and J lost 0 bases, with 17 bases between them. In germline, CDR1 is SGHDT, CDR2 YYEEEE. The CDR3 nucleotides read TGTGCCAGCAGCTTGGGGGGGCAAGAGCGGCCTAGCACAGATACGCAGTATTTT. It codes for CASSLGGQERPSTDTQYF.

The J gene is TRBJ2-1, the V gene TRBV5-1; 8 bases are shared with TRBD1. V trimming: 0 bases; J trimming: 8 bases; junction bases outside the gene matches: 7. This CDR3 is 15 amino acids long. Germline-derived CDR1 and CDR2 are SGHRS and YFSETQ. DNA of the CDR3: TGCGCCAGCAGCTTGGCAGGGGGCGCCCCCGATGAGCAGTTCTTC. Its protein is CASSLAGGAPDEQFF. Drawing the rest from reference TRBV5-1 and TRBJ2-1, the complete variable domain is KAGVTQTPRYLIKTRGQQVTLSCSPISGHRSVSWYQQTPGQGLQFLFEYFSETQRNKGNFPGRFSGRQFSNSRSEMNVSTLELGDSALYLCASSLAGGAPDEQFFGPGTRLTVL.

The rearrangement joins TRBV6-5 to TRBJ1-2; D is ambiguous. Germline CDR1 is MNHEY and CDR2 is SVGAGI. V was clipped by 6 bases and J by 9 bases, with 14 bases between them. CDR3 length: 12 residues. The CDR3 DNA reads TGTGCCAGCAGCTTCGAGGGAGATAGCTACACCTTC. It is translated as CASSFEGDSYTF.

The V call is TRBV16, the J call TRBJ2-5, with D possibly matching TRBD1 (6 bases). The V end was cut by 4 bases, the J end by 2 bases, with 14 bases between. From germline, CDR1 is KGHSY and CDR2 FQNENV. This CDR3 spans 15 amino acids. CDR3 protein: CASSPSLGAQETQYF. The CDR3 region has the DNA TGTGCCAGCAGCCCCTCTTTGGGGGCTCAAGAGACCCAGTACTTC.

The chain links TRBV27 to TRBJ2-1, with 10 bases aligning to TRBD2. The CDR3 sequence is 16 residues long. Looked up from germline, CDR1 is MNHEY and CDR2 is SMNVEV (reference sequence). With 6 bases clipped from V and 0 bases from J, the junction kept 5 bases outside the gene matches. CDR3: CASRPRTSGSYNEQFF. In DNA, the CDR3 is TGTGCCAGCAGACCCAGGACTAGCGGCTCCTACAATGAGCAGTTCTTC.

The CDR3 coding sequence is TGTGCCAGCAGCGTAGATTCTAGCTTGGAGACCCAGTACTTC. Translation gives CASSVDSSLETQYF. The chain uses TRBV9 and TRBJ2-5, with TRBD2 as a possible D gene (5 bases). V was shortened by 0 bases and J by 5 bases, with 11 bases between the two germline ends. The CDR3 runs to 14 residues. Germline CDR1 and CDR2: SGDLS and YYNGEE.